The next 2 T cell receptor beta chains were all read from a single sample in a study of blood T cell repertoires in COVID-19. The repertoire was sequenced with immunoSEQ multiplex PCR; TCRdb's copy has only in-frame clones and lacks some. The sample lists under 200,000 clones; approximately 87% were seen once. Sequencing was performed on peripheral blood. These receptors originate from a man aged 40-49 years with active or convalescent COVID-19.

This rearrangement joins TRBV28 to TRBJ2-4; the D gene is possibly TRBD2 (6 bases). Germline V CDR1 and CDR2: MDHEN, SYDVKM. V was cut by 3 bases and J by 6 bases, with 21 bases left in between. This CDR3 has 17 amino acids. The CDR3 DNA reads as TGTGCCAGCAGTTTGGGGCTCACCCGGGGGATTACAAACATTCAGTACTTC. It translates to CASSLGLTRGITNIQYF.

The chain joins TRBV5-1 to TRBJ2-7, with TRBD1 matching over 10 bases. The CDR3 is 14 residues long. With 4 bases clipped from V and 6 bases from J, the junction kept 7 bases outside the gene matches. Germline CDR1 and CDR2: SGHRS and YFSETQ. CDR3 loop: CASSHRDRGGEQYF. In DNA form, the CDR3 reads TGCGCCAGCAGCCACCGGGACAGGGGAGGCGAGCAGTACTTC.